The next 18 T cell receptor beta chains were all read from a single sample in a study of cytomegalovirus exposure and HLA in healthy donors. PCR involved 60 Vbeta and 13 Jbeta primers. Data came from immunoSEQ multiplex PCR; TCRdb stores just in-frame clones and leaves some out. The table has fewer than 150,000 clones, approximately 83% seen once. Sequencing was performed on PBMCs. These receptors were obtained from a man aged 35-49 years in good health and CMV-seropositive.

The rearrangement joins TRBV13 to TRBJ2-7, with TRBD2 matching 7 bases. V dropped 6 bases and J dropped 2; count of bases not matched to a gene: 4. The CDR3 is made up of 13 amino acids. The germline CDR1 and CDR2 sequences are PRHDT and FYEKMQ (reference sequence). The CDR3 loop reads CASRGGSTYEQYF. The CDR3 DNA is TGTGCCAGCAGGGGCGGGAGCACCTACGAGCAGTACTTC.

The V call is TRBV30, the J call TRBJ2-5; 7 bases agree with TRBD1. J gave up 1 base and V 2 bases, and 7 bases lay outside the gene matches. CDR3 length: 15 residues. Germline loops: CDR1 GTSNPN, CDR2 SVGIG (reference sequence). This CDR3 is CAWSIPRQGQETQYF. In nucleotides, the CDR3 is TGTGCCTGGAGTATACCCAGACAGGGCCAAGAGACCCAGTACTTC.

The DNA for the CDR3 is TGCGCCAGCAGCTTGGGGACAGGCGGGGAGGAGCAGTACTTC. Translating gives CASSLGTGGEEQYF. The chain is built from TRBV5-1 and TRBJ2-7; a possible D gene is TRBD1 (7 bases). Germline V CDR1 and CDR2: SGHRS, YFSETQ. The CDR3 sequence is 14 residues long. Trimming cost V 0 bases and J 7 bases, with 14 bases left between them.

V and J are TRBV7-3 and TRBJ2-3, with 16 bases matching TRBD2. The CDR3 is made up of 16 amino acids. Germline V gene data show CDR1 as SGHTA and CDR2 as FQGTGA. Trimming removed 5 bases from V and 7 bases from J; junction bases left unmatched: 6. The CDR3 nucleotides read TGTGCCAGCAGCCCGGGACTAGCGGGAGGGCCCTATACGCAGTATTTT. Its translation is CASSPGLAGGPYTQYF.

The genes are TRBV4-1 and TRBJ2-7; no definite D call. The CDR3 is 12 residues long. Between the trimmed V and J ends, which lost 0 bases and 4 bases, there was a span of 4 bases. Germline V gene lookup returns CDR1 MGHRA and CDR2 YSYEKL. CDR3 coding DNA: TGCGCCAGCAGCCAAGACGGGTACGAGCAGTACTTC. It encodes CASSQDGYEQYF.

CDR3 sequence (DNA): TGTGCCAGCAGTGCCCGTTGGACTAGTAGCACAGATACGCAGTATTTT. It specifies CASSARWTSSTDTQYF. The chain joins TRBV6-1 to TRBJ2-3, with 7 positions matching TRBD2. The CDR3 contains 16 residues. With V trimmed by 4 bases and J by 0 bases, 7 bases remained unmatched. The germline gives CDR1 MNHNS, CDR2 SASEGT.

The chain couples TRBV12-5 to TRBJ1-3; D uncertain. The germline CDR1 and CDR2 sequences are LGHNT and FRNRAP. There are 13 residues in the CDR3. V was pared by 0 bases and J by 4 bases, with 4 bases between. CDR3 in DNA: TGTGCTAGTGGTTTGGTGGGCGGAAACACCATATATTTT. This translates into CASGLVGGNTIYF.

This chain connects TRBV27 to TRBJ2-6; D is uncertain. Trimming took 2 bases from V and 3 from J, leaving 2 bases between them. The CDR3 loop spans 13 amino acids. Germline loops: CDR1 MNHEY, CDR2 SMNVEV (reference sequence). CDR3 residues: CASSLLGANVLTF. CDR3 in DNA: TGTGCCAGCAGTTTACTTGGGGCCAACGTCCTGACTTTC.

V and J are TRBV10-3 and TRBJ1-1, with TRBD1 matching 11 bases. The CDR3 contains 14 residues. The V gene's germline CDR1 is ENHRY and CDR2 SYGVKD. V dropped 8 bases and J dropped 3; count of bases not matched to a gene: 5. The CDR3 loop reads CAISGQGAYTEAFF. The CDR3 DNA is TGTGCCATCTCAGGACAGGGGGCATACACTGAAGCTTTCTTT.

The V gene is TRBV5-1, the J gene TRBJ1-5; 9 bases line up with TRBD1. After removal of 4 bases from V and 3 bases from J, the junction contained 11 bases not matched to a gene. The germline CDR1 and CDR2 sequences are SGHRS and YFSETQ. CDR3 size: 17 residues. The CDR3 region is CASSPYGGTGNNQPQHF. The CDR3 coding sequence is TGCGCCAGCAGCCCCTACGGGGGGACAGGGAACAATCAGCCCCAGCATTTT.

This clone was observed a single time. The chain is built from TRBV2 and TRBJ2-5, with 7 bases that match TRBD2. The DNA matches TRBJ2-7 better at its end, which makes the J call doubtful. The germline V gene has CDR1 SNHLY and CDR2 FYNNEI. The CDR3 extends over 14 amino acids. The CDR3: CASNRGRGLYEQYF. In DNA form, the CDR3 reads TGTGCCAGCAACCGGGGGAGGGGCCTCTACGAGCAGTACTTC.

This chain links TRBV19 with TRBJ1-1; TRBD1 matches at 8 bases. The CDR3 is 13 amino acids. The V gene's germline CDR1 is LNHDA and CDR2 SQIVND (reference sequence). Trimming removed 5 bases from V and 11 bases from J; junction bases left unmatched: 10. CDR3 nucleotide sequence: TGTGCCAGTAGTTCCCAACTCAGGGGGCAGGCTTTCTTT. Protein: CASSSQLRGQAFF.

This chain joins TRBV9 and TRBJ1-4; no definite D call. Germline-derived CDR1 and CDR2 are SGDLS and YYNGEE. V lost 4 bases and J 8 bases, leaving 18 bases between the germline ends. This CDR3 spans 15 amino acids. Written as DNA, the CDR3 is TGTGCCAGCAGCCCTCGGGAGGGCGAGCTGGAAAAACTGTTTTTT. Residues: CASSPREGELEKLFF. Full variable domain (missing parts from reference TRBV9 and TRBJ1-4): DSGVTQTPKHLITATGQRVTLRCSPRSGDLSVYWYQQSLDQGLQFLIQYYNGEERAKGNILERFSAQQFPDLHSELNLSSLELGDSALYFCASSPREGELEKLFFGSGTQLSVL.

A few counts support this clone. CDR3 DNA: TGCGCCAGCAGCAAGGACAGTTATGGCTATGGCTACACCTTC. Its protein is CASSKDSYGYGYTF. This rearrangement joins TRBV4-3 to TRBJ1-2; D is possibly TRBD1 (6 bases). Between the trimmed V and J ends, which lost 5 bases and 4 bases, there was a span of 14 bases. The CDR3 length is 14 residues. CDR1 and CDR2 from the germline V gene are LGHNA and YSLEER.

The chain links TRBV12-5 to TRBJ2-7; TRBD2 agrees at 11 bases. The J segment lost 1 base and the V segment lost 6 bases, leaving 5 bases of the junction unmatched. The CDR3 has 15 residues. From germline, CDR1 is LGHNT and CDR2 FRNRAP. For the CDR3, the DNA is TGTGCTAGTGGGGGGGGGACTAGCGGATCCTACGAGCAGTACTTC. It codes for CASGGGTSGSYEQYF.

The chain couples TRBV6-6 to TRBJ1-2; tentative D call: TRBD1 (5 bases). Germline CDR1 and CDR2: MNHNY and SVGAGI (reference sequence). V was shortened by 4 bases and J by 8 bases, with 20 bases between the two germline ends. This CDR3 is built from 15 residues. The CDR3 DNA follows: TGTGCCAGCAGTTTCCCGACCTTCAGGGATGGGGGCTACACCTTC. It is translated as CASSFPTFRDGGYTF.

The chain combines TRBV25-1 with TRBJ1-2, with D unclear. Trimming removed 5 bases from V and 5 bases from J, with 6 bases in between. Germline CDR1 MGHDK, CDR2 SYGVNS. This CDR3 comprises 11 residues. The CDR3 region has the DNA TGTGCCAGCAGTTTCTATTATGGCTACACCTTC. It specifies CASSFYYGYTF.

The V gene is TRBV30, the J gene TRBJ1-5; unclear D gene. With 1 base removed from V and 3 bases from J, the gap between germline ends came to 13 bases. Germline lookup yields CDR1 GTSNPN and CDR2 SVGIG (reference sequence). CDR3 length: 15 amino acids. DNA for the CDR3: TGTGCCTGGAGTGGGGGAGTGGGGAACAATCAGCCCCAGCATTTT. Translating it yields CAWSGGVGNNQPQHF.